A selection of T cell receptor beta chains follows, all from one sample in a study of tumor-infiltrating lymphocytes in primary liver carcinoma. TCRdb called the multiplex PCR reads again in MiXCR, with one record for every CDR3 protein. The table shows about 190,000 distinct CDR3 sequences, with 85% occurring only once. What was sequenced was tumor tissue from primary liver carcinoma. The receptor source for this set is a man between 40 and 49 years old with primary liver carcinoma and hepatitis B virus infection. The CDR3 runs from the conserved cysteine through the conserved F or W. Not all rows give a size; the values are once, few, many and, for expanded clones, a class.

j_call v_call clone_size cdr3_aa
TRBJ2-5 TRBV11-2 . CASSPSLIQGIGWETQYF
TRBJ2-1 TRBV11-2 . CTGSFSGPLDDEQFF
TRBJ2-4 TRBV29-1 . CSVGDLKNIQYF
TRBJ2-7 TRBV6-5 many CASAQWGTAHEQYF
TRBJ2-1 TRBV6-1 . CVSSRKGSGDWNVQFF
TRBJ2-5 TRBV12-3/TRBV12-4 . CVSSLSGVPETQYF
TRBJ1-1 TRBV4-2 . CASNQDPRGTTEAFF
TRBJ2-5 TRBV30 many CAWLKGGRKETQYF
TRBJ2-2 TRBV6-1 . CASRQGNGVLFF
TRBJ1-6 TRBV5-4 . CVSTYGTQNSPIHF
TRBJ1-6 TRBV4-1 . CASSQDRGQGRISPLLF
TRBJ1-1 TRBV11-2 . CANSLEWGADTEAFF
TRBJ2-5 TRBV6-1 many CASRSESDYQETQYF
TRBJ2-2 TRBV29-1 once CNLDPRNTGELFF
TRBJ2-3 TRBV29-1 once CNVGANGSPDTQYF
TRBJ2-5 TRBV6-6 . CASSRLAGQETQDF
TRBJ1-1 TRBV29-1 . CSVDFGYRDRESNTEAFF
TRBJ2-1 TRBV5-5 . CASNLYVLVGQGSNVQFF
TRBJ2-3 TRBV4-3 . CASNQGCASDTQYF
TRBJ2-7 TRBV5-6 once CASSNTWGEGSYEQYF
TRBJ2-3 TRBV12-3/TRBV12-4 once CASSLDSSGGTETQYF
TRBJ2-1 TRBV4-2 once CASCRWTGSGVNEQFF
TRBJ1-1 TRBV4-1 . CASSQVSSGIEVFF
TRBJ2-3 TRBV24-1 many CATSARPPERTDTQYF
TRBJ1-5 TRBV4-2 once CASSSHPRGGTGPQPQHF